This TCR beta chain was identified during a study of PD-1 blockade in mismatch repair-deficient tumors. For the study at large: All were previously treated, progressing patients with around eleven mismatch repair-deficient cancer types. Findings of the study overall: Tumor-resident clones, often undetectable pretreatment in blood, expanded then contracted after pembrolizumab.

This clone was recorded a few times. Antigen: not known. All patients were mismatch repair deficient, assessed by either PCR or immunohistochemistry. The CDR3 covers 15 residues. The V gene's germline CDR1 is SGHRS and CDR2 YFSETQ. V lost 0 bases and J 4 bases, leaving 10 bases between the germline ends. TCRdb's copy holds only in-frame clones and misses some; the assay was immunoSEQ multiplex PCR. The table has about 100,000 clones, 82% seen once. This clonotype was obtained from an adult with mismatch repair-deficient cancer. Sequenced here: peripheral blood, sampled roughly 35 weeks after starting pembrolizumab. The chain joins TRBV5-1 to TRBJ2-2; D is unresolved. CDR3 amino acids: CASSLDTKGTGELFF. The DNA of the CDR3 is TGCGCCAGCAGCTTGGATACCAAAGGCACCGGGGAGCTGTTTTTT.